This entry describes one T cell receptor beta chain. Its antigen is still unknown. The PCR was carried out with 60 Vbeta primers and 13 Jbeta primers. Profiled with immunoSEQ multiplex PCR; TCRdb holds only in-frame clones, not every one. The sample has 110,000 to 150,000 clones; approximately 82% are singletons. The data were taken from a study of cytomegalovirus exposure and HLA in healthy donors. The CDR3 contains 17 residues. V was clipped by 3 bases and J by 0 bases; unmatched bases: 7. In germline, CDR1 is SGDLS, CDR2 YYNGEE. General study results and limits: TRBV6-2, TRBV6-3 and some other V segments were excluded as indistinguishable. Later, TCR association rates were found to vary by HLA locus, highest for DRB1 and lowest for HLA-C.

The receptor's source is an older woman in good health and CMV-seropositive. The source material was PBMCs. The rearrangement uses TRBV9 and TRBJ2-1; 9 bases line up with TRBD2. The chain's CDR3 is CASSADSGSTSYNEQFF. CDR3 nucleotide sequence: TGTGCCAGCAGCGCAGATAGCGGGAGTACCTCCTACAATGAGCAGTTCTTC. The whole variable domain, remainder taken from reference TRBV9 and TRBJ2-1, is DSGVTQTPKHLITATGQRVTLRCSPRSGDLSVYWYQQSLDQGLQFLIQYYNGEERAKGNILERFSAQQFPDLHSELNLSSLELGDSALYFCASSADSGSTSYNEQFFGPGTRLTVL.